Listed below are T cell receptor beta chains from one sample, sequenced in a study of breast tumors, draining lymph nodes, adjacent tissues. TCRdb fed the multiplex PCR reads into MiXCR, producing one record per CDR3 protein. The sample records over 15,000 distinct CDR3 sequences, roughly 52% being singletons. Sequenced input: tumor-adjacent breast tissue. The receptors were sampled from a female donor with breast cancer. Some clones in this sample may be carry-over from other donors' samples. The CDR3 runs from the conserved cysteine through the conserved F or W. D genes are given only for firm matches. Not all rows give a size; the values are once, few, many and, for expanded clones, a class.

CDR3 protein: CASSYGTSGSNEQFF
CDR3 DNA: TGTGCCAGCAGTTACGGGACTAGCGGGAGCAATGAGCAGTTCTTC
clone size: many
J gene: TRBJ2-1
D gene: TRBD2
V gene: TRBV6-5

CDR3 protein: CASTRTGYSYNEQFF
CDR3 DNA: TGTGCCAGCACGCGAACAGGTTACTCCTACAATGAGCAGTTCTTC
clone size: .
J gene: TRBJ2-1
D gene: .
V gene: TRBV9

CDR3 protein: CASSTGMGTQYF
CDR3 DNA: TGTGCCAGCTCGACGGGGATGGGTACGCAGTACTTT
clone size: once
J gene: TRBJ2-3
D gene: .
V gene: TRBV6-5

CDR3 protein: CASSLAGTLASGANVLTF
CDR3 DNA: TGTGCCAGCAGCTTGGCAGGGACGCTCGCCTCTGGGGCCAACGTCCTGACTTTC
clone size: many
J gene: TRBJ2-6
D gene: .
V gene: TRBV5-8

CDR3 protein: CSARGPAGGTGELFF
CDR3 DNA: TGCAGTGCTAGGGGCCCAGCGGGGGGAACCGGGGAGCTGTTTTTT
clone size: .
J gene: TRBJ2-2
D gene: TRBD2
V gene: TRBV20-1

CDR3 protein: CSASRTSGRPDTQYF
CDR3 DNA: TGCAGTGCTAGCAGGACTAGCGGGAGGCCAGATACGCAGTATTTT
clone size: .
J gene: TRBJ2-3
D gene: TRBD2
V gene: TRBV20-1

CDR3 protein: CASSPGGTVNIQYF
CDR3 DNA: TGTGCCAGCAGTCCAGGGGGGACGGTAAACATTCAGTACTTC
clone size: many
J gene: TRBJ2-4
D gene: .
V gene: TRBV2

CDR3 protein: CASSPLGTRDTQYF
CDR3 DNA: TGTGCCAGCAGTCCCTTGGGGACTAGGGATACGCAGTATTTT
clone size: .
J gene: TRBJ2-3
D gene: TRBD2
V gene: TRBV7-3

CDR3 protein: CSVEKIAGGYNEQFF
CDR3 DNA: TGCAGCGTTGAAAAGATAGCGGGAGGGTACAATGAGCAGTTCTTC
clone size: .
J gene: TRBJ2-1
D gene: TRBD2
V gene: TRBV29-1

CDR3 protein: CASSPGRGYTF
CDR3 DNA: TGTGCCAGCAGCCCGGGGCGGGGCTACACCTTC
clone size: many
J gene: TRBJ1-2
D gene: .
V gene: TRBV3-1

CDR3 protein: CASSLNQGGTHTQYF
CDR3 DNA: TGTGCCAGCAGCTTAAACCAGGGGGGCACTCATACGCAGTATTTC
clone size: few
J gene: TRBJ2-3
D gene: .
V gene: TRBV11-2

CDR3 protein: CASSGTSGGANVADTQYF
CDR3 DNA: TGTGCCAGCAGCGGGACTAGCGGGGGGGCCAATGTGGCAGATACGCAGTATTTT
clone size: few
J gene: TRBJ2-3
D gene: TRBD2
V gene: TRBV7-9

CDR3 protein: CASRLRGGDQPQHF
CDR3 DNA: TGTGCCAGCCGCCTCAGGGGAGGCGATCAGCCCCAGCATTTT
clone size: many
J gene: TRBJ1-5
D gene: .
V gene: TRBV19

CDR3 protein: CASSLNAGGQNEQFF
CDR3 DNA: TGTGCCAGCAGCTTAAATGCGGGAGGGCAGAATGAGCAGTTCTTC
clone size: medium-sized
J gene: TRBJ2-1
D gene: TRBD2
V gene: TRBV7-2

CDR3 protein: CASSLRQGAGGEQYF
CDR3 DNA: TGTGCCAGCAGCTTAAGACAGGGGGCTGGGGGCGAGCAGTACTTC
clone size: .
J gene: TRBJ2-7
D gene: TRBD1
V gene: TRBV11-2

CDR3 protein: CASSRTGTVDSPLHF
CDR3 DNA: TGTGCCAGCAGTCGAACCGGGACGGTGGATTCACCCCTCCACTTT
clone size: once
J gene: TRBJ1-6
D gene: .
V gene: TRBV27

CDR3 protein: CASSQDNRGYEQYF
CDR3 DNA: TGCGCCAGCAGCCAAGACAACAGGGGCTACGAGCAGTACTTC
clone size: medium-sized
J gene: TRBJ2-7
D gene: TRBD1
V gene: TRBV4-3

CDR3 protein: CAWSVPKGPRTYEQYF
CDR3 DNA: TGTGCCTGGAGTGTACCGAAGGGACCGCGAACCTACGAGCAGTACTTC
clone size: many
J gene: TRBJ2-7
D gene: .
V gene: TRBV30

CDR3 protein: CASSESGSPRETEAFF
CDR3 DNA: TGTGCCAGCAGCGAGTCGGGATCACCGAGGGAGACTGAAGCTTTCTTT
clone size: many
J gene: TRBJ1-1
D gene: .
V gene: TRBV14

CDR3 protein: CASSVKPGQVTYSNQPQHF
CDR3 DNA: TGTGCCAGCAGTGTGAAACCGGGACAGGTTACTTATAGCAATCAGCCCCAGCATTTT
clone size: many
J gene: TRBJ1-5
D gene: TRBD1
V gene: TRBV6-4

CDR3 protein: CASSRATNEKLFF
CDR3 DNA: TGTGCCAGTAGTAGAGCAACTAATGAAAAACTGTTTTTT
clone size: .
J gene: TRBJ1-4
D gene: .
V gene: TRBV19

CDR3 protein: CASSILAGPSTDTQYF
CDR3 DNA: TGTGCCAGCTCCATTCTTGCGGGACCTAGCACAGATACGCAGTATTTT
clone size: medium-sized
J gene: TRBJ2-3
D gene: .
V gene: TRBV5-5

CDR3 protein: CASNVAGGNTDTQYF
CDR3 DNA: TGTGCCAGCAACGTAGCGGGAGGGAACACAGATACGCAGTATTTT
clone size: .
J gene: TRBJ2-3
D gene: TRBD2
V gene: TRBV5-5